The clone carrying this T cell receptor beta chain was picked up many times. This entry comes from a study of identical twins. In TCRdb, the 5' RACE reads were re-called with MiXCR into one record per CDR3 protein. The table lists approximately 690,000 distinct CDR3 sequences, 5.5% to 6.5% of them singletons. Sequenced material: naive T cells sorted from blood. The receptor comes from a young man in good health.

In DNA form, the CDR3 reads TGTGCCATCAGTGAGCCGCCGGGACAGGGGGTTTCCGGGGAGCTGTTTTTT. It translates to CAISEPPGQGVSGELFF. V and J are TRBV10-3 and TRBJ2-2, with 11 bases lining up with TRBD1. Germline V lookup: CDR1 ENHRY, CDR2 SYGVKD. The V segment lost 2 bases and the J segment 6 bases; nucleotides outside the gene matches: 8. The CDR3 runs to 17 residues.